This T cell receptor beta chain originates from a study of read filtering for tumor transcriptome and immune sequencing. From about 400 ng of RNA, a library with molecular barcoded alpha/delta and beta/gamma adaptors was made. TCRdb reanalysed the reads using MiXCR and keeps one entry per CDR3 protein. The sample lists tens of thousands of distinct CDR3 sequences, about a fifth occurring once. In its sample, this clonotype was seen many times. The CDR3 is 16 residues long. Germline V gene lookup returns CDR1 DFQATT and CDR2 SNEGSKA (reference sequence). Specimen: a population of CD138-negative cells sorted from bone marrow. This chain joins TRBV20-1 and TRBJ1-5, with D maybe TRBD1 (5 bases). The clonotype was recovered from a donor aged 40 or over with multiple myeloma. The CDR3, as DNA: TGCAGGAGCTCGGGGGTGCGGCTGGTATCCAATCAGCCCCAGCATTTT. Encoded protein: CRSSGVRLVSNQPQHF.